This T cell receptor beta chain is from a study of shared clonotypes between healthy human individuals. Of note for this clone: Its antigen is as yet unknown.

Study observations and caveats: Larger estimated richness was generally seen in naive subsets than in memory subsets. Clonotypes shared by all four sorted-subset donors had higher generation probabilities than non-shared clonotypes.

Terminally differentiated effector memory CD45RA+ cells were left out of the naive CD8 fraction, which was CD45RO-negative and positively selected for CCR7. Deletions cut 0 bases from V and 0 bases from J, with 11 bases between. This CDR3 is 16 amino acids long. CDR1 and CDR2 (germline): LNHNV, YYDKDF (reference sequence). Method: immunoSEQ multiplex PCR; TCRdb's copy keeps in-frame clones and lacks some. The data contain about 2.1 million clones, 85% to 95% of them seen just once; the ten biggest clones take up about 1.7%. The specimen was naive CD8+ T cells from PBMCs. The TCR was taken from a man younger than 30 in good health. Some clones in this sample may be carry-over from other donors' samples. This chain uses TRBV15 with TRBJ1-2; weak D call: TRBD1 (5 bases). The CDR3 DNA is TGTGCCACCAGCAGAGATGGAGGGGTCGCTAACTATGGCTACACCTTC. Amino acids: CATSRDGGVANYGYTF.